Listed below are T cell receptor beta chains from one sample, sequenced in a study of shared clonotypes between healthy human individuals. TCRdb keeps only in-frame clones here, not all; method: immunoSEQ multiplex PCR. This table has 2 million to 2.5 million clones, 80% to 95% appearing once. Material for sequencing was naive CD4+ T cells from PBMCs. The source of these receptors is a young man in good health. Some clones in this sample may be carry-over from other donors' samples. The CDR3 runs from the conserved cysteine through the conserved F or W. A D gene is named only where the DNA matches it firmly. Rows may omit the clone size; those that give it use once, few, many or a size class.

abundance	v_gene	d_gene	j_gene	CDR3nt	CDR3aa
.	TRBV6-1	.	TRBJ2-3	TGTGCCAGCAGTGAACGACAGGGCACAGATACGCAGTATTTT	CASSERQGTDTQYF
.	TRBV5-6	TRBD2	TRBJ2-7	TGTGCCAGCAGCTTTCGGGTAGCGGGAGCCTACGAGCAGTACTTC	CASSFRVAGAYEQYF
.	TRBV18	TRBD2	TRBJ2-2	TGTGCCAGCTCACCCGGAGCGGGACGCGGTGTGGGAACAACCGGGGAGCTGTTTTTT	CASSPGAGRGVGTTGELFF
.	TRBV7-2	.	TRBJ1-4	TGTGCCAGCAGCCCCGGGGAGGTGAATGAAAAACTGTTTTTT	CASSPGEVNEKLFF
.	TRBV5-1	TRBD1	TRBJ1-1	TGCGCCAGCAGCTCGGGACAGGGGGCTGAAGCTTTCTTT	CASSSGQGAEAFF
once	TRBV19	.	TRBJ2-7	TGTGCCAGTAGTATACTGGGGGCCTACGAGCAGTACTTC	CASSILGAYEQYF
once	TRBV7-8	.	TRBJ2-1	TGTGCCAGCAGCCCCTTTACGGTAGCGGCTCTTAATGAGCAGTTCTTC	CASSPFTVAALNEQFF
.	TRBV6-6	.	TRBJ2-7	TGTGCCAGCAGTTACTCAAGCTACGAGCAGTACTTC	CASSYSSYEQYF
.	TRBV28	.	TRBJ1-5	TGTGCCAGCAGCCCGGGACCTCGCAATCAGCCCCAGCATTTT	CASSPGPRNQPQHF
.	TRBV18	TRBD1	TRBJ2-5	TGTGCCAGCTCACCTTCAGGGGGCGCGGAGACCCAGTACTTC	CASSPSGGAETQYF
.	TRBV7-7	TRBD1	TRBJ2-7	TGTGCCAGCAGCCGGGGACAGGGAGCCTACGAGCAGTACTTC	CASSRGQGAYEQYF
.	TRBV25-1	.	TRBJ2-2	TGTGCCAGCAGTTTCGGGGGTGGCACCGGGGAGCTGTTTTTT	CASSFGGGTGELFF
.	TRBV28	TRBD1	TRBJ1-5	TGTGCCAGCAGTGGAGGGGGCCGCAATCAGCCCCAGCATTTT	CASSGGGRNQPQHF
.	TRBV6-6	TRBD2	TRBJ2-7	TGTGCCAGCAGTCCGCGGACTAGCGGGGGCTACGAGCAGTACTTC	CASSPRTSGGYEQYF
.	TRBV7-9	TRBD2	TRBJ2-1	TGTGCCAGCAGCTTAGGTTATAGCGGGAAATACAATGAGCAGTTCTTC	CASSLGYSGKYNEQFF
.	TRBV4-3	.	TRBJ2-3	TGCGCCAGCAGCCAAAGGGGTCCAAGCACAGATACGCAGTATTTT	CASSQRGPSTDTQYF
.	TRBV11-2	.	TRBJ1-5	TGTGCCAGCAGCGTCGGACTTTTTCGGCCCCAGCATTTT	CASSVGLFRPQHF